This is a list of T cell receptor beta chains from one sample in a study of blood T cell repertoires in COVID-19. Method: immunoSEQ multiplex PCR; TCRdb's copy keeps in-frame clones and lacks some. The repertoire includes about 250,000 clones, roughly nine tenths of them detected once, and less than 4.5% sits in the top ten. Sequencing was carried out using PBMCs or T cells enriched from blood (not recorded which). All receptors come from a woman aged 25 to 45 with acute COVID-19. Both conserved end residues are part of each CDR3. A D gene is named only where the DNA matches it firmly. A clone size is listed for some rows: how often the clone was seen (once, few, many), or a class if it is expanded.

v_gene,d_gene,len,j_gene,abundance,CDR3nt,CDR3aa
TRBV27,.,14,TRBJ2-7,.,TGTGCCAGCAGGAGGGACACCCTGGAGGACGAGCAGTACTTC,CASRRDTLEDEQYF
TRBV5-4,.,13,TRBJ1-2,once,TGTGCCAGCAGCTTGCGTCCAGGGGATGGCTACACCTTC,CASSLRPGDGYTF
TRBV19,.,12,TRBJ1-2,.,TGTGCCAGTAGTATGGGGGGATATGGCTACACCTTC,CASSMGGYGYTF
TRBV6-6,.,12,TRBJ2-2,.,TGTGCCGGAGGACCGAACACCGGGGAGCTGTTTTTT,CAGGPNTGELFF
TRBV7-6,TRBD1,18,TRBJ1-5,.,TGTGCCAGCAGCTTAGAGAGCGTGGGACAGGGACGGAATCAGCCCCAGCATTTT,CASSLESVGQGRNQPQHF
TRBV10-3,TRBD1,20,TRBJ2-3,.,TGTGCCATCAGTGAGTCCTTCGGACAGGGGGCGGGAGCGCACACAGATACGCAGTATTTT,CAISESFGQGAGAHTDTQYF
TRBV2,.,12,TRBJ2-7,once,TGTGCCAGCAGTCCTGACATCTACGAGCAGTACTTC,CASSPDIYEQYF
TRBV6-1,.,14,TRBJ1-2,.,TGTGCCAGCAGTGAAGCGGCGGGTTACTATGGCTACACCTTC,CASSEAAGYYGYTF
TRBV11-3,TRBD2,15,TRBJ2-1,.,TGTGCCAGCAGCTTAATGTCTAGCGGGGGGCTTGAGCAGTTCTTC,CASSLMSSGGLEQFF
TRBV28,.,13,TRBJ2-1,.,TGTGCCAGCAGTTTAGCGGGGTACAATGAGCAGTTCTTC,CASSLAGYNEQFF
TRBV27,.,16,TRBJ2-3,.,TGTGCCAGCAGACGATACAGGATTTTAGGCACAGATACGCAGTATTTT,CASRRYRILGTDTQYF
TRBV4-1,.,13,TRBJ2-1,.,TGCGCCAGCAGCCACCGAGGCAGCAATGAGCAGTTCTTC,CASSHRGSNEQFF
TRBV7-2,TRBD1,14,TRBJ1-5,.,TGTGCCAGCAGCGGACAGGACGGCAATCAGCCCCAGCATTTT,CASSGQDGNQPQHF
TRBV2,TRBD2,15,TRBJ2-5,.,TGTGCCAGCAGTGTTGAGCGGGGGAACCAAGAGACCCAGTACTTC,CASSVERGNQETQYF
TRBV7-8,.,14,TRBJ1-1,.,TGTGCCAGCAGCTACAGGGAGTTGAACACTGAAGCTTTCTTT,CASSYRELNTEAFF
TRBV30,.,13,TRBJ1-6,.,TGTGCCTGGGAAGGACATTATAATTCACCCCTCCACTTT,CAWEGHYNSPLHF
TRBV5-1,TRBD1,15,TRBJ1-2,few,TGCGCCAGCAGCTTGGGTGCGACAGGGCATTTGGGCTACACCTTC,CASSLGATGHLGYTF
TRBV7-6,.,14,TRBJ1-1,.,TGTGCCAGCAGCTTAGGGGGCCCGAACACTGAAGCTTTCTTT,CASSLGGPNTEAFF
TRBV6-2/TRBV6-3,.,15,TRBJ1-2,.,TGTGCCAGCAGTTTTGCCTCCAGGGATCCGCAAGGCTACACCTTC,CASSFASRDPQGYTF
TRBV4-1,.,17,TRBJ2-3,.,TGCGCCAGCAGCCAAGAAGGGCGGGGCCCTAGCACAGATACGCAGTATTTT,CASSQEGRGPSTDTQYF
TRBV6-4,TRBD1,13,TRBJ1-1,.,TGTGCCAGCAGTCGGACAGGGAACACTGAAGCTTTCTTT,CASSRTGNTEAFF
TRBV19,.,14,TRBJ2-7,.,TGTGCCAGTAGTACCCCGGGACAAACCTACGAGCAGTACTTC,CASSTPGQTYEQYF